Listed below are T cell receptor beta chains from one sample, sequenced in a study of T cell responses to AZD1222 COVID-19 vaccine. TCRdb's table, derived via immunoSEQ multiplex PCR, lists solely in-frame clones and lacks some. The sample records 90,000 to 100,000 clones, around 88% being singletons. Sequenced here: peripheral blood, sampled on day 0 of AZD1222 vaccination. These receptors were collected from an adult in good health. CDR3s include the opening cysteine and the closing phenylalanine or tryptophan. A D gene is named only where the DNA matches it firmly. Clone size is given for some rows only: seen once, a few or many times, or a class if the clone is expanded.

D: NA
size: NA
V: TRBV7-2
J: TRBJ1-2
DNA: TGTGCCAGCAGCTTAGCAGAGGGCTATGGCTACACCTTC
CDR3: CASSLAEGYGYTF

D: TRBD1
size: NA
V: TRBV5-6
J: TRBJ1-3
DNA: TGTGCCAGCAGCTTGGGACAGGGGATTCGTTTTGGAAACACCATATATTTT
CDR3: CASSLGQGIRFGNTIYF

D: NA
size: NA
V: TRBV7-2
J: TRBJ1-2
DNA: TGTGCCAATGGCCCCGGCAGGACCTATGGCTACACCTTC
CDR3: CANGPGRTYGYTF

D: TRBD2
size: NA
V: TRBV15
J: TRBJ2-5
DNA: TGTGCCACCAGCAGACCCCTAGGGACTAGTCTAGGGACCCAGTACTTC
CDR3: CATSRPLGTSLGTQYF

D: NA
size: NA
V: TRBV5-3
J: TRBJ1-4
DNA: TGTGCCAGAAGCTTAAACCCGGGTCCCGCGGCTAATGAAAAACTGTTTTTT
CDR3: CARSLNPGPAANEKLFF

D: NA
size: NA
V: TRBV7-3
J: TRBJ2-2
DNA: TGTGCCAGCAAACCCACGAAGAACACCGGGGAGCTGTTTTTT
CDR3: CASKPTKNTGELFF

D: NA
size: NA
V: TRBV4-1
J: TRBJ1-1
DNA: TGCGCCAGCAGCCTGGGGGCGGGCAGGGAGGCGACTGAAGCTTTCTTT
CDR3: CASSLGAGREATEAFF

D: NA
size: once
V: TRBV27
J: TRBJ2-1
DNA: TGTGCCAGCAGTTTAAGGGCCAGCAACCCCAATGAGCAGTTCTTC
CDR3: CASSLRASNPNEQFF

D: NA
size: NA
V: TRBV4-3
J: TRBJ2-7
DNA: TGCGCCAGCAGCCAAGTATCCAGCGGAGCCTCCTACGAGCAGTACTTC
CDR3: CASSQVSSGASYEQYF

D: TRBD1
size: NA
V: TRBV4-3
J: TRBJ2-3
DNA: TGCGCCAGCAGCGTACAGGGGGTGAGCACAGATACGCAGTATTTT
CDR3: CASSVQGVSTDTQYF

D: NA
size: NA
V: TRBV9
J: TRBJ2-3
DNA: TGTGCCAGCAGCCCCTGGGGGACAGATACGCAGTATTTT
CDR3: CASSPWGTDTQYF

D: NA
size: NA
V: TRBV7-9
J: TRBJ2-5
DNA: TGTGCCAGCAGCCCCCTCGGGCGCGGTCCCCAAGAGACCCAGTACTTC
CDR3: CASSPLGRGPQETQYF

D: NA
size: once
V: TRBV6-5
J: TRBJ2-7
DNA: TGTGCCAGCAGAAATAGCGGAATCTACGAGCAGTACTTC
CDR3: CASRNSGIYEQYF

D: NA
size: NA
V: TRBV29-1
J: TRBJ1-1
DNA: TGCAGCGTTGCTGGCACGAACACTGAAGCTTTCTTT
CDR3: CSVAGTNTEAFF

D: NA
size: NA
V: TRBV7-2
J: TRBJ2-2
DNA: TGTGCCAGCAGCTTCCTGACAGGGAACACCGGGGAGCTGTTTTTT
CDR3: CASSFLTGNTGELFF

D: TRBD1
size: once
V: TRBV5-5
J: TRBJ1-1
DNA: TGTGCCAGCAGCTACGCGACAGGGACTGCCACTGAAGCTTTCTTT
CDR3: CASSYATGTATEAFF

D: NA
size: NA
V: TRBV18
J: TRBJ2-7
DNA: TGTGCCAGCTCACCCCAACAAGGGTCCGAGCAGTACTTC
CDR3: CASSPQQGSEQYF

D: TRBD2
size: NA
V: TRBV28
J: TRBJ2-5
DNA: TGTGCCAGCAGTCTACAAGCGGGAGGGCCGGAGACCCAGTACTTC
CDR3: CASSLQAGGPETQYF